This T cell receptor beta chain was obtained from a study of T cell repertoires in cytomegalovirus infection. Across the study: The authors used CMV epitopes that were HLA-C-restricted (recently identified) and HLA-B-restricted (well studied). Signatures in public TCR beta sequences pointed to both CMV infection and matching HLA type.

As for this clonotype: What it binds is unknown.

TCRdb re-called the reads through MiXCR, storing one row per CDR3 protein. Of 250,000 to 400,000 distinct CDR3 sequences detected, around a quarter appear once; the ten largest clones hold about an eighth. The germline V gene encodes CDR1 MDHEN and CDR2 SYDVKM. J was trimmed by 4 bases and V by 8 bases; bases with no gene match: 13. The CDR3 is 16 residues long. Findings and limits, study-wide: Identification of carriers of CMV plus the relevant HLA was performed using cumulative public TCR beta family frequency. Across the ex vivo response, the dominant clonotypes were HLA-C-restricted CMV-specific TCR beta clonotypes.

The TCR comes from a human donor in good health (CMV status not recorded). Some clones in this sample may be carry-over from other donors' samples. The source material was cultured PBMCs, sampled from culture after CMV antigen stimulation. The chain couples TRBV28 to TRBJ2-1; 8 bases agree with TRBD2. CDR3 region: CASAPGGPGVYNEQFF. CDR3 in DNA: TGTGCCAGCGCCCCGGGAGGGCCAGGGGTGTACAATGAGCAGTTCTTC.